A single sample gave rise to the 15 T cell receptor beta chains below, sequenced in a study of T cells in Graves' hyperthyroidism and ophthalmopathy. TCR beta CDR3 sequences were amplified from RNA transcripts. When the TCR CDR3 underwent first-round RT-PCR, the HTBI primer set was used. In TCRdb, the multiplex PCR reads were re-called with MiXCR into one record per CDR3 protein. The data hold more than 550,000 distinct CDR3 sequences, with about 45% observed a single time. Sequencing used peripheral blood or thyroid tissue (not recorded which). The receptors derive from an adult man with Graves' disease, either hyperthyroidism or ophthalmopathy (not recorded which).

J is TRBJ2-7 and V is TRBV10-3; D may correspond to TRBD1 or TRBD2 (5 bases each). From germline, CDR1 is ENHRY and CDR2 SYGVKD. The CDR3 covers 13 residues. Trimming took off 6 bases at V and 2 bases at J, with 11 bases between the two ends. CDR3 protein: CAISPGTTYEQYF. As DNA, the CDR3 is TGTGCCATCAGCCCAGGGACCACCTACGAGCAGTACTTC.

The sample holds many counts of this clonotype. The V gene is TRBV2, the J gene TRBJ1-3; no reliable D call. The CDR3 runs 15 residues. Per germline, CDR1 SNHLY and CDR2 FYNNEI. The germline V and J ends were trimmed by 0 bases and 0 bases, with 6 bases remaining between them. CDR3: CASSEADFSGNTIYF. CDR3 bases: TGTGCCAGCAGTGAAGCGGATTTCTCTGGAAACACCATATATTTT.

This chain uses TRBV24-1 with TRBJ2-3; weak D call: TRBD2 (5 bases). The CDR3 contains 17 residues. CDR1 and CDR2 (germline): KGHDR, SFDVKD. The V and J ends lost 6 bases and 1 base respectively, with 19 bases between them. The CDR3 DNA sequence: TGTGCCACCAGTCGGGGAAATCAGCCCCGGGGCACAGATACGCAGTATTTT. Translating gives CATSRGNQPRGTDTQYF.

The chain joins TRBV10-2 to TRBJ1-2, with a weak D call TRBD1 (6 bases). Trimming removed 0 bases at V and 4 bases at J, with 12 bases between. Germline CDR1 WSHSY, CDR2 SAAADI. This CDR3 is built from 15 residues. The CDR3, as DNA: TGCGCCAGCAGTGAGTCGACAGGAACCCCCTATGGCTACACCTTC. As protein: CASSESTGTPYGYTF.

This clonotype was detected only a few times. The genes are TRBV6-4 and TRBJ1-1, with 7 positions matching TRBD1. V gave up 7 bases and J gave up 1 base; unmatched junction bases: 9. The CDR3 length is 15 residues. Germline CDR1 is MRHNA and CDR2 is SNTAGT. The chain's CDR3 is CASTREAGGNTEAFF. For the CDR3, the DNA is TGTGCCAGCACCCGAGAAGCAGGGGGGAACACTGAAGCTTTCTTT.

This clonotype was observed a few times. The gene calls are TRBV11-2 and TRBJ2-5, with D possibly being TRBD2 (6 bases). Germline CDR1 reads SGHAT; CDR2 reads FQNNGV. V was clipped by 6 bases and J by 5 bases, with 19 bases between them. The CDR3 contains 15 residues. DNA of the CDR3: TGTGCCAGCAGTTCCCTAGGGGAGGAGTTGGAGACCCAGTACTTC. This translates into CASSSLGEELETQYF.

On this clonotype: Relative to the germline gene, one junction end is altered; a read error may explain this. The chain uses TRBV24-1 and TRBJ1-6; D is undetermined. This CDR3 region has 10 residues. Germline V gene sequence: CDR1 KGHDR, CDR2 SFDVKD. CDR3 sequence reads: CTTYNSPLHF. In DNA, the CDR3 is TGTACCACCTATAATTCACCCCTCCACTTT.

At least ten counts were recorded for this clonotype. J is TRBJ1-5 and V is TRBV20-1; possible D gene TRBD1, 5 bases. The V end lost 4 bases, the J end lost 7 bases, and 11 bases lay between the germline ends. The CDR3 has 12 residues. Germline V lookup: CDR1 DFQATT, CDR2 SNEGSKA (reference sequence). CDR3 in amino acids: CSATDTGQPQHF. CDR3 in DNA: TGCAGTGCTACCGATACAGGACAGCCCCAGCATTTT.

The rearrangement links TRBV20-1 to TRBJ2-5; D may correspond to TRBD1 or TRBD2 (6 bases each). Per germline, CDR1 DFQATT and CDR2 SNEGSKA (reference sequence). The CDR3 totals 17 residues. V lost 0 bases to trimming and J lost 0 bases, with 17 bases between them. The CDR3 DNA is TGCAGTGCTAGAGATGGGGGGCCTCGGGGGTACCAAGAGACCCAGTACTTC. Translation gives CSARDGGPRGYQETQYF.

This clonotype was counted between two and nine times. The rearrangement links TRBV7-9 to TRBJ2-5, with D possibly matching TRBD2 (5 bases). V was cut by 4 bases and J by 1 base, with 13 bases left in between. This CDR3 is 15 amino acids long. CDR1 is SEHNR and CDR2 is FQNEAQ in the germline V gene (reference sequence). CDR3 protein: CASSWQSGFQETQYF. In DNA, the CDR3 is TGTGCCAGCAGCTGGCAAAGCGGTTTCCAAGAGACCCAGTACTTC.

A remark on this clonotype: This CDR3 is missing its conserved last phenylalanine or tryptophan, likely due to a read error. The chain combines TRBV12-3 or TRBV12-4 with TRBJ2-5, with 7 bases fitting TRBD2. The CDR3 sequence is 14 residues long. V lost 7 bases to trimming and J lost 3 bases; unmatched junction nucleotides: 8. Here the CDR3 DNA reads TGTGCCAGCACCACGCGGGAGAGGGAAGAGACCCAGTACCTC. Residues: CASTTREREETQYL.

The gene calls are TRBV5-1 and TRBJ2-2, with TRBD1 as a possible D gene (6 bases). The CDR3 has 16 amino acids. Trimming stripped 1 base from V and 4 bases from J, with 14 bases between. Looked up from germline, CDR1 is SGHRS and CDR2 is YFSETQ. CDR3 sequence (DNA): TGCGCCAGCAGCTTGCAGGGGATAAGCGGCACCGGGGAGCTGTTTTTT. Its translation: CASSLQGISGTGELFF.

V usage is TRBV7-9 and J usage is TRBJ2-7; 10 nucleotides agree with TRBD2. This CDR3 comprises 16 residues. Losses at the gene ends were 3 bases for V and 2 bases for J; bases not matched to a gene: 7. Germline CDR1 SEHNR, CDR2 FQNEAQ (reference sequence). The CDR3 bases are TGTGCCAGCAGCTTCCTTAGCGGGAGGAGCACCTACGAGCAGTACTTC. It codes for CASSFLSGRSTYEQYF.

This clonotype has ten or more counts. The J gene is TRBJ2-5, the V gene TRBV10-3; the match to TRBD1 covers 9 bases. The junction had 7 bases not matched to a gene; V was cut back by 7 bases and J by 1 base. This CDR3 spans 15 amino acids. Per germline, CDR1 ENHRY and CDR2 SYGVKD. CDR3 protein: CAIKPDRGSQETQYF. DNA of the CDR3: TGTGCCATCAAACCGGACAGGGGAAGCCAAGAGACCCAGTACTTC.

This clonotype was seen only a few times. The chain combines TRBV12-3 or TRBV12-4 with TRBJ1-1; D not resolved. Trimming stripped 3 bases from V and 7 bases from J, with 9 bases between. The CDR3 covers 12 residues. CDR3 sequence reads: CASSLIEGEAFF. The CDR3 DNA reads as TGTGCCAGCAGTTTGATCGAGGGTGAAGCTTTCTTT.